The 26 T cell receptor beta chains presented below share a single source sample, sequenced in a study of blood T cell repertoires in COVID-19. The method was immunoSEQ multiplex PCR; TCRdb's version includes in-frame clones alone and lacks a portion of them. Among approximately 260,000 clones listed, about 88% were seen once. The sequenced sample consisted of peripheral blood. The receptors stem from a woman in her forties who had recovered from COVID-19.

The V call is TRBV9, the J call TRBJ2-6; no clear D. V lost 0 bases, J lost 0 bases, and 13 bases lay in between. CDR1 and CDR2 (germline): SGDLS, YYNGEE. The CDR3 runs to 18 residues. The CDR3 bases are TGTGCCAGCAGCGTAGTTCCGATAATGAGCTCTGGGGCCAACGTCCTGACTTTC. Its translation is CASSVVPIMSSGANVLTF.

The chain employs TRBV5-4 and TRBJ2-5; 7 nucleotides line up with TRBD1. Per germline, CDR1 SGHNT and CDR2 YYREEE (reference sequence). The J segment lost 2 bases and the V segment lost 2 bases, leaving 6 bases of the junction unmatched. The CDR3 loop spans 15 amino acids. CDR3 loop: CASSLNRGAQETQYF. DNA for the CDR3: TGTGCCAGCAGCTTAAACAGGGGTGCTCAAGAGACCCAGTACTTC.

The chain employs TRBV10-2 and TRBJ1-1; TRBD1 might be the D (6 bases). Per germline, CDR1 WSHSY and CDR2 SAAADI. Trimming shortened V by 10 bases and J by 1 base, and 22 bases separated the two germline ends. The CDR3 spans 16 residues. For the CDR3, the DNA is TGCGCCACCACAAAATATGTGGGGACAACGAACACTGAAGCTTTCTTT. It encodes CATTKYVGTTNTEAFF.

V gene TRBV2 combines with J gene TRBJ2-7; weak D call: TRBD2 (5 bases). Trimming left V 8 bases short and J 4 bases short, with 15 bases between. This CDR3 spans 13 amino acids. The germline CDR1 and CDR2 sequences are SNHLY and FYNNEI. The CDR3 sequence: CASGRGKVYEQYF. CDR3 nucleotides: TGTGCCAGCGGGCGAGGGAAGGTTTACGAGCAGTACTTC.

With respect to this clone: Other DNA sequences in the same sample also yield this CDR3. CDR3 sequence (DNA): TGTGCCAGCAGCCAAGCAGGAAACTATGGCTACACCTTC. This codes for CASSQAGNYGYTF. The chain has TRBV3-1 (or the pseudogene TRBV3-2) and TRBJ1-2; no clear D. V dropped 1 base and J dropped 2 bases, with 5 bases sitting between them. The CDR3 length is 13 residues. CDR1 and CDR2 from the germline V gene are LGHDT and YNNKEL (reference sequence).

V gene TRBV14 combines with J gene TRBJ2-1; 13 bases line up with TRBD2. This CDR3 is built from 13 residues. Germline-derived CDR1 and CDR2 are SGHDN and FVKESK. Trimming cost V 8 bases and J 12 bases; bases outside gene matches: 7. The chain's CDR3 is CASRGLAGTPQFF. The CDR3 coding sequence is TGTGCCAGCCGGGGACTAGCGGGGACCCCGCAGTTCTTC. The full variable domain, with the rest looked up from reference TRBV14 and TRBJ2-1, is EAGVTQFPSHSVIEKGQTVTLRCDPISGHDNLYWYRRVMGKEIKFLLHFVKESKQDESGMPNNRFLAERTGGTYSTLKVQPAELEDSGVYFCASRGLAGTPQFFGPGTRLTVL.

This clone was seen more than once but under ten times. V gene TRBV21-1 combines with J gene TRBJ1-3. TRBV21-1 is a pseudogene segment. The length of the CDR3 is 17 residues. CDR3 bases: TGTGCCAGCAGCAAAGCCCAGCGGGGGGGCGCAGGAAACACCATATATTTT. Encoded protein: CASSKAQRGGAGNTIYF.

CDR3: CASSSPGTGNRAHTF. The CDR3, as DNA: TGTGCCAGCAGTTCCCCCGGGACAGGGAACCGGGCCCACACCTTC. The chain links TRBV6-2 or TRBV6-3 to TRBJ1-2, with 9 bases fitting TRBD1. After removal of 4 bases from V and 12 bases from J, the junction contained 15 bases not matched to a gene. CDR1 is MNHEY, CDR2 SVGEGT, per germline. CDR3 size: 15 residues.

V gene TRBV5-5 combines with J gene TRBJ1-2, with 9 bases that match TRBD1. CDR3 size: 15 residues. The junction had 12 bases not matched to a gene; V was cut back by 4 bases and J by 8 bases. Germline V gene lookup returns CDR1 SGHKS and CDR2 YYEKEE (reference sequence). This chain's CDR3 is CASSRSVTGGAGYTF. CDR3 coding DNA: TGTGCCAGCAGCCGGTCCGTAACAGGGGGCGCAGGCTACACCTTC.

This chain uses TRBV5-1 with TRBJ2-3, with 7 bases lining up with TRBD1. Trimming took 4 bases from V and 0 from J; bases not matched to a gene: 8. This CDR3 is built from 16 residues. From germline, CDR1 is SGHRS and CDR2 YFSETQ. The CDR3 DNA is TGCGCCAGCAGCGCCAGGGGGTTTGCTAGCACAGATACGCAGTATTTT. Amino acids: CASSARGFASTDTQYF.

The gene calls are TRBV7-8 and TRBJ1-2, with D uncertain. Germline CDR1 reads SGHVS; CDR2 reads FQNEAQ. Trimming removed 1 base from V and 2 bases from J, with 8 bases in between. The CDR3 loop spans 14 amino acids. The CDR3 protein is CASSLEHRNYGYTF. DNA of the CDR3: TGTGCCAGCAGCTTAGAACACAGAAACTATGGCTACACCTTC.

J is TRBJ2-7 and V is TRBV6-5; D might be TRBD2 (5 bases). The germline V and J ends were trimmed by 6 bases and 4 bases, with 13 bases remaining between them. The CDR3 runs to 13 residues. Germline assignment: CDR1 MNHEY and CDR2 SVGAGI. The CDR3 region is CASRESGVYEQYF. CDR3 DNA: TGTGCCAGCAGAGAGAGCGGAGTTTACGAGCAGTACTTC.

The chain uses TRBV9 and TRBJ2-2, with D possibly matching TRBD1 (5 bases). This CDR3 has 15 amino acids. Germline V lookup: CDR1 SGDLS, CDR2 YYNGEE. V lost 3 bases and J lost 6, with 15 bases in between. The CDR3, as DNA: TGTGCCAGCAGCGGTCGACCGACAGTATCCGGGGAGCTGTTTTTT. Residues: CASSGRPTVSGELFF. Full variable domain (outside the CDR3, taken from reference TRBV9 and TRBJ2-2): DSGVTQTPKHLITATGQRVTLRCSPRSGDLSVYWYQQSLDQGLQFLIQYYNGEERAKGNILERFSAQQFPDLHSELNLSSLELGDSALYFCASSGRPTVSGELFFGEGSRLTVL.

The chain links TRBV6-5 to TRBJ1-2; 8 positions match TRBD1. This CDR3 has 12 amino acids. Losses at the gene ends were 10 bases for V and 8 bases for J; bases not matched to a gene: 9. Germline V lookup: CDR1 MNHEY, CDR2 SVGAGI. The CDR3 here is CATRQGTFGYTF. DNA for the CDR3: TGTGCCACTAGACAGGGGACTTTCGGCTACACCTTC.

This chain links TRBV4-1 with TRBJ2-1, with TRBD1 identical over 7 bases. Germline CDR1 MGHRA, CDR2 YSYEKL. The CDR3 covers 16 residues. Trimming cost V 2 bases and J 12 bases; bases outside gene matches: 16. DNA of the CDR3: TGCGCCAGCAGCCAATTCCGGGACAGATACCCACGGAGGCAGTTCTTC. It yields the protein CASSQFRDRYPRRQFF.

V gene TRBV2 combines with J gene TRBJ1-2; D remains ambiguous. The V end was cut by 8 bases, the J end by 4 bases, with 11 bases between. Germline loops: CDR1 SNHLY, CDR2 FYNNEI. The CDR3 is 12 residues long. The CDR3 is CASREVGYGYTF. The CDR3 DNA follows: TGTGCCAGCCGAGAGGTGGGCTATGGCTACACCTTC.

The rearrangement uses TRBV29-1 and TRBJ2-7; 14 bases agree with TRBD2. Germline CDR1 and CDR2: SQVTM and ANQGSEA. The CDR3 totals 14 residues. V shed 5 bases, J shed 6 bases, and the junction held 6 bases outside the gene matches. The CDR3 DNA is TGCAGCGTTTGGACTAGCGGGAGGCAGGGCGAGCAGTACTTC. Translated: CSVWTSGRQGEQYF.

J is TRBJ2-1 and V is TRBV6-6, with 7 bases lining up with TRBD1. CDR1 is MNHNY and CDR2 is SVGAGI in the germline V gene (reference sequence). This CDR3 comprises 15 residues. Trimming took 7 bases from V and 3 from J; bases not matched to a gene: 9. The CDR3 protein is CASKDPGQLYNEQFF. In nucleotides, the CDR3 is TGTGCCAGCAAAGACCCGGGACAGCTCTACAATGAGCAGTTCTTC.

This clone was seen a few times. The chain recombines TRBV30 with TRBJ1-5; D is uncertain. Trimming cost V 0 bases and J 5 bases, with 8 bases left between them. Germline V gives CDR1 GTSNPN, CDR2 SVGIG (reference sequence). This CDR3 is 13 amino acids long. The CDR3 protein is CAWSVSPHQPQHF. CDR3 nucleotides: TGTGCCTGGAGTGTGAGCCCCCATCAGCCCCAGCATTTT.

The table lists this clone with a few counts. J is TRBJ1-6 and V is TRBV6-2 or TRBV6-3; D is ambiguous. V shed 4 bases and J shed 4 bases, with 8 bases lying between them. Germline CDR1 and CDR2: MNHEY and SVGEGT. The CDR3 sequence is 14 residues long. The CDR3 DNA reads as TGTGCCAGCAGTTTCGACACTTATAATTCACCCCTCCACTTT. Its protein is CASSFDTYNSPLHF.

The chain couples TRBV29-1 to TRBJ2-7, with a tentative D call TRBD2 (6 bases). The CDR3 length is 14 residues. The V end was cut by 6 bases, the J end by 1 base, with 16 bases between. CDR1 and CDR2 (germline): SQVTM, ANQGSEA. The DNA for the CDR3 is TGCAGCGTCGAGTTATTAGCGGCTTCCTACGAGCAGTACTTC. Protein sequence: CSVELLAASYEQYF.

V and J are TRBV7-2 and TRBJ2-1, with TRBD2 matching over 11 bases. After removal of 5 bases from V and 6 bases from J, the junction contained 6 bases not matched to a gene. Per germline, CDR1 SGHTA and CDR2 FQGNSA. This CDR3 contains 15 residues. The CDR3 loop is CASSPGTSGLNEQFF. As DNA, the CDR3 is TGTGCCAGCAGCCCCGGGACTAGCGGTCTCAATGAGCAGTTCTTC.

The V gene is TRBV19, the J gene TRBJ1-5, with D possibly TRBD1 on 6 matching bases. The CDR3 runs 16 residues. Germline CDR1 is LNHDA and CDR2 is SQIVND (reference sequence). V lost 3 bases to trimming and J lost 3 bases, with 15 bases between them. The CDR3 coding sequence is TGTGCCAGTAGTATCGACAGGTCTCATTTCAATCAGCCCCAGCATTTT. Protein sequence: CASSIDRSHFNQPQHF. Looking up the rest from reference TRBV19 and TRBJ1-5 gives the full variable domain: DGGITQSPKYLFRKEGQNVTLSCEQNLNHDAMYWYRQDPGQGLRLIYYSQIVNDFQKGDIAEGYSVSREKKESFPLTVTSAQKNPTAFYLCASSIDRSHFNQPQHFGDGTRLSIL.

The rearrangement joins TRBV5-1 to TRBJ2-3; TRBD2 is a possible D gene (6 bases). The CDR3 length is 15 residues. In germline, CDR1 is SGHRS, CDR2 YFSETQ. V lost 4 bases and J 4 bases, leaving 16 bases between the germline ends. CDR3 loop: CASSLEGGWSDTQYF. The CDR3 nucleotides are TGCGCCAGCAGCCTGGAGGGCGGGTGGTCAGATACGCAGTATTTT. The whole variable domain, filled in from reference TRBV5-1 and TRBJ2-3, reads KAGVTQTPRYLIKTRGQQVTLSCSPISGHRSVSWYQQTPGQGLQFLFEYFSETQRNKGNFPGRFSGRQFSNSRSEMNVSTLELGDSALYLCASSLEGGWSDTQYFGPGTRLTVL.

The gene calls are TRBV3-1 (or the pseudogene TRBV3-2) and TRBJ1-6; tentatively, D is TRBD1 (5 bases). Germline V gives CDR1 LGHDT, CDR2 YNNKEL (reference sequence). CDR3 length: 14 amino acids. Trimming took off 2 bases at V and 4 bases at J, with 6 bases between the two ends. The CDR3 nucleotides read TGTGCCAGCAGCCAAAGACAGTATAATTCACCCCTCCACTTT. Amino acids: CASSQRQYNSPLHF.

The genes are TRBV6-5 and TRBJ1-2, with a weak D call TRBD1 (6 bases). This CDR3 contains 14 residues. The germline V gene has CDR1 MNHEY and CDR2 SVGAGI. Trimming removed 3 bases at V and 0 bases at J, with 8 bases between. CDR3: CASSYNRANYGYTF. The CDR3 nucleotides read TGTGCCAGCAGTTATAACAGGGCTAACTATGGCTACACCTTC.